The subject of this entry is one T cell receptor beta chain. The sample is drawn from a study of shared clonotypes between healthy human individuals. Some clones are missing from TCRdb's copy, which holds only in-frame ones; the method was immunoSEQ multiplex PCR. The sample lists roughly 1 million clones, 60% to 80% seen once, with approximately 1.5% in the top ten. Sample: memory CD4+ T cells sorted from blood. The subset was: CD45RA-negative fraction. The source is a man younger than 30 in good health.

The CDR3 nucleotides read TGCGCCAGCAGCTTGCCCCAGGGGGAAACAGATACGCAGTATTTT. Its translation: CASSLPQGETDTQYF. The V call is TRBV5-1, the J call TRBJ2-3, with TRBD1 matching over 7 bases. V gave up 1 base and J gave up 3 bases; unmatched junction bases: 5. The CDR3 length is 15 residues. In germline, CDR1 is SGHRS, CDR2 YFSETQ.